This T cell receptor (beta chain) is from a study of cytomegalovirus exposure and HLA in healthy donors. In the PCR, 60 Vbeta and 13 Jbeta primers were used. Generated by immunoSEQ multiplex PCR, the TCRdb table keeps only in-frame clones and is missing some. The sample contains approximately 140,000 clones, around 80% of which appear only once. This CDR3 spans 17 amino acids. The V gene's germline CDR1 is PRHDT and CDR2 FYEKMQ (reference sequence). The J segment lost 5 bases and the V segment lost 5 bases, leaving 9 bases of the junction unmatched. The source of this sequence is a woman under 30 in good health and CMV-seronegative. Sequenced sample: PBMCs. The rearrangement uses TRBV13 and TRBJ2-7, with 16 bases lining up with TRBD2. The CDR3 sequence: CASSKALGLAGGDEQYF. The DNA of the CDR3 is TGTGCCAGCAGCAAGGCGTTGGGACTAGCGGGAGGGGACGAGCAGTACTTC.